Listed below are T cell receptor beta chains from one sample, sequenced in a study of T cell repertoires in cytomegalovirus infection. TCRdb analysed the reads with MiXCR anew, one entry per CDR3 protein. This table has roughly 280,000 distinct CDR3 sequences, roughly 9% appearing once. The sequenced sample was PBMCs. These receptor sequences come from a human donor in good health (CMV status not recorded). Some clones in this sample may be carry-over from other donors' samples. CDR3s include the opening cysteine and the closing phenylalanine or tryptophan. The D gene is left open where the match is weak. Not all rows give a size; the values are once, few, many and, for expanded clones, a class.

v_gene: TRBV3-1
j_gene: TRBJ1-2
d_gene: .
abundance: .
CDR3nt: TGTGCCAGCAGCCCCGGGGGACGCGTAGCTCCTAACTATGGCTACACCTTC
CDR3aa: CASSPGGRVAPNYGYTF

v_gene: TRBV7-2
j_gene: TRBJ1-5
d_gene: .
abundance: many
CDR3nt: TGTGCCAGCAGCTTAGTGGTGGGCTTGGAGCCCCAGCATTTT
CDR3aa: CASSLVVGLEPQHF

v_gene: TRBV7-2
j_gene: TRBJ2-3
d_gene: TRBD2
abundance: many
CDR3nt: TGTGCCAGCAGCTTACCGGGAGGGGATACGCAGTATTTT
CDR3aa: CASSLPGGDTQYF

v_gene: TRBV19
j_gene: TRBJ2-3
d_gene: TRBD1
abundance: few
CDR3nt: TGTGCCAGTAGCAGGACAGGGGGCGCCGGGAGGACAGATACGCAGTATTTT
CDR3aa: CASSRTGGAGRTDTQYF

v_gene: TRBV18
j_gene: TRBJ2-1
d_gene: TRBD2
abundance: many
CDR3nt: TGTGCCAGCTCATCTCGGTTAGCGGGGGGGCTCAATGAGCAGTTCTTC
CDR3aa: CASSSRLAGGLNEQFF

v_gene: TRBV7-2
j_gene: TRBJ2-2
d_gene: .
abundance: many
CDR3nt: TGTGCCAGCAGCTCTTTTACCACCGGGGAGCTGTTTTTT
CDR3aa: CASSSFTTGELFF

v_gene: TRBV7-9
j_gene: TRBJ2-7
d_gene: .
abundance: many
CDR3nt: TGTGCCAGCAGCTTAGACGGATACTCCTACGAGCAGTACTTC
CDR3aa: CASSLDGYSYEQYF

v_gene: TRBV7-2
j_gene: TRBJ2-1
d_gene: TRBD2
abundance: many
CDR3nt: TGTGCCAGCAGCCCGGGGCCGGGACTAGCGGGAGGCAACTCCTACAATGAGCAGTCCTTC
CDR3aa: CASSPGPGLAGGNSYNEQSF

v_gene: TRBV7-2
j_gene: TRBJ2-1
d_gene: TRBD1
abundance: many
CDR3nt: TGTGCCAGCAGCTTGGACGGGACAGGGTGGTTCTTC
CDR3aa: CASSLDGTGWFF

v_gene: TRBV7-2
j_gene: TRBJ2-6
d_gene: .
abundance: few
CDR3nt: TGTGCCAGCAGCCGCAGGGGACCCGGGGCCAACGTCCTGACTTTC
CDR3aa: CASSRRGPGANVLTF

v_gene: TRBV20-1
j_gene: TRBJ1-2
d_gene: TRBD1
abundance: many
CDR3nt: TGCAGTGCTGGTCAACCGCAGGGGGCCGGCTATGGCTACACCTTC
CDR3aa: CSAGQPQGAGYGYTF

v_gene: TRBV6-5
j_gene: TRBJ2-7
d_gene: TRBD1
abundance: .
CDR3nt: TGTGCCAGCAGTTACCAGGGGGCGCAGTACTTC
CDR3aa: CASSYQGAQYF

v_gene: TRBV20-1
j_gene: TRBJ2-1
d_gene: TRBD2
abundance: .
CDR3nt: TGCAGTGCTAGAGGCTTGGTGACTAGCGGGGGGGAGCAGTTCTTC
CDR3aa: CSARGLVTSGGEQFF

v_gene: TRBV7-2
j_gene: TRBJ2-2
d_gene: TRBD1
abundance: many
CDR3nt: TGTGCCAGCAGCACGTGGACAGGGGGCACCGGGGAGCTGTTTTTT
CDR3aa: CASSTWTGGTGELFF

v_gene: TRBV3-1
j_gene: TRBJ2-1
d_gene: TRBD2
abundance: few
CDR3nt: TGTGCCAGCAGCGGAGCGGGAGGATCCTACAATGAGCAGTTCTTC
CDR3aa: CASSGAGGSYNEQFF

v_gene: TRBV20-1
j_gene: TRBJ1-5
d_gene: TRBD1
abundance: many
CDR3nt: TGCAGTGCTAGAGAACCTCGACAGGGTAATCAGCCCCAGCATTTT
CDR3aa: CSAREPRQGNQPQHF

v_gene: TRBV12-3/TRBV12-4
j_gene: TRBJ2-7
d_gene: TRBD2
abundance: many
CDR3nt: TGTGCCAGCAGTTTAGGACTAGCGGGAGGGCCTGGCGAGCAGTACTTC
CDR3aa: CASSLGLAGGPGEQYF

v_gene: TRBV10-3
j_gene: TRBJ2-3
d_gene: .
abundance: .
CDR3nt: TGTGCCATCAGTGAGTCGATTGGGGGCCGCACAGATACGCAGTATTTT
CDR3aa: CAISESIGGRTDTQYF

v_gene: TRBV7-2
j_gene: TRBJ1-3
d_gene: .
abundance: .
CDR3nt: TGTGCCAGCAGCTTAGTGCCCAGCCTTGCTATGGGTGGAAACACCATATATTTT
CDR3aa: CASSLVPSLAMGGNTIYF

v_gene: TRBV6-1
j_gene: TRBJ2-2
d_gene: TRBD1
abundance: few
CDR3nt: TGTGCCGGGGCAGCCGGGACAGGGGTCACCGGGGAGCTGTTTTTT
CDR3aa: CAGAAGTGVTGELFF

v_gene: TRBV12-5
j_gene: TRBJ1-1
d_gene: .
abundance: .
CDR3nt: TGTGCTAGTGGTTTCGACAGGCCATCCGAAGCTTTCTTT
CDR3aa: CASGFDRPSEAFF

v_gene: TRBV19
j_gene: TRBJ1-1
d_gene: .
abundance: .
CDR3nt: TGTGCCAGTAGTATACCACAACAGGTCGCTGAAGCTTTCTTT
CDR3aa: CASSIPQQVAEAFF

v_gene: TRBV25-1
j_gene: TRBJ2-3
d_gene: .
abundance: .
CDR3nt: TGTGCCAGCAGACCTAGCGCGGGGCCAGAGTATTTT
CDR3aa: CASRPSAGPEYF

v_gene: TRBV6-2/TRBV6-3
j_gene: TRBJ2-6
d_gene: .
abundance: .
CDR3nt: TGTGCCAGCAGTTACGACAACTCTGGGGCCAACGTCCTGACTTTC
CDR3aa: CASSYDNSGANVLTF

v_gene: TRBV12-3/TRBV12-4
j_gene: TRBJ2-1
d_gene: TRBD1
abundance: many
CDR3nt: TGTGCCAGCAGTTTGGGGACAGTTAAGCCATTGATACTCGTATCCTACAATGAGCAGTTCTTC
CDR3aa: CASSLGTVKPLILVSYNEQFF

v_gene: TRBV6-1
j_gene: TRBJ2-3
d_gene: TRBD1
abundance: many
CDR3nt: TGTGCCAGCAGGGACAGGGGAAGAACAGATACGCAGTATTTT
CDR3aa: CASRDRGRTDTQYF

v_gene: TRBV7-2
j_gene: TRBJ2-1
d_gene: TRBD1
abundance: many
CDR3nt: TGTGCCAGCAGCTTGGAACAGGGGCGGGATGAGCAGTTCTTC
CDR3aa: CASSLEQGRDEQFF

v_gene: TRBV7-4
j_gene: TRBJ2-3
d_gene: .
abundance: few
CDR3nt: TGTGCCAGCAGCTTAGCCTCCCAATTCGATACGCAGTATTTT
CDR3aa: CASSLASQFDTQYF

v_gene: TRBV19
j_gene: TRBJ1-5
d_gene: .
abundance: few
CDR3nt: TGTGCCAGTAGTATGAATAGGGGAGGTAATCAGCCCCAGCATTTT
CDR3aa: CASSMNRGGNQPQHF

v_gene: TRBV7-8
j_gene: TRBJ2-1
d_gene: .
abundance: few
CDR3nt: TGTGCCAGCACCACGGGCAGCGGTTTGTATGAGCAGTTCTTC
CDR3aa: CASTTGSGLYEQFF

v_gene: TRBV19
j_gene: TRBJ1-1
d_gene: .
abundance: many
CDR3nt: TGTGCCAGTACCAACGAGGGGGGGTTGAACACTGAAGCTTTCTTT
CDR3aa: CASTNEGGLNTEAFF

v_gene: TRBV9
j_gene: TRBJ1-6
d_gene: TRBD1
abundance: many
CDR3nt: TGTGCCAGCAGCGTAGAAGGGACAGGTTATAATTCACCCCTCCACTTT
CDR3aa: CASSVEGTGYNSPLHF

v_gene: TRBV12-3/TRBV12-4
j_gene: TRBJ1-4
d_gene: TRBD1
abundance: few
CDR3nt: TGTGCCAGCAGCCTCAACAGGGGGTCGAATGAAAAACTGTTTTTT
CDR3aa: CASSLNRGSNEKLFF

v_gene: TRBV25-1
j_gene: TRBJ2-7
d_gene: .
abundance: .
CDR3nt: TGTGCCAGCAGTGAAACCGGGGTGGGGGGAATCGAGCAGTACTTC
CDR3aa: CASSETGVGGIEQYF

v_gene: TRBV7-6
j_gene: TRBJ1-2
d_gene: .
abundance: many
CDR3nt: TGTGCCAGCAGCAGGTTGACTGAGAACTATGGCTACACCTTC
CDR3aa: CASSRLTENYGYTF

v_gene: TRBV28
j_gene: TRBJ1-1
d_gene: .
abundance: .
CDR3nt: TGTGCCAGCAGTTTAGAAGTGGGGGTGGGGAAACCTGAAGCTTTCTTT
CDR3aa: CASSLEVGVGKPEAFF

v_gene: TRBV7-6
j_gene: TRBJ1-6
d_gene: .
abundance: many
CDR3nt: TGTGCCAGCAGCTTAATTAATTCACCCCTCCACTTT
CDR3aa: CASSLINSPLHF

v_gene: TRBV20-1
j_gene: TRBJ2-7
d_gene: .
abundance: .
CDR3nt: TGCAGTGCTAGCGGCCCAGGACCCTACGAGCAGTACTTC
CDR3aa: CSASGPGPYEQYF